This T cell receptor beta chain was recorded in a study of shared clonotypes between healthy human individuals. CD45RO-negative, CCR7-positively selected cells formed the naive CD8 fraction, excluding terminally differentiated effector memory CD45RA+ cells. Study-wide findings and caveats: For naive CD4 cells, around 5% of clonotypes were shared across four donors.

In regard to this clone: Its target is not known. The same CDR3 is also encoded by other DNA sequences in this sample.

Germline V gene data show CDR1 as MNHEY and CDR2 as SMNVEV (reference sequence). There are 11 residues in the CDR3. With 5 bases removed from V and 6 bases from J, the gap between germline ends came to 8 bases. Profiling relied on immunoSEQ multiplex PCR, and the TCRdb table lists in-frame clones only, not all of them. The sample contains around 2.1 million clones, 85% to 95% of which appear only once. The receptor was derived from a man aged 18-30 years in good health. Some clones in this sample may be carry-over from other donors' samples. The specimen sequenced was naive CD8+ T cells from PBMCs. The chain combines TRBV27 with TRBJ2-7, with D possibly being TRBD1 (5 bases). The CDR3 sequence: CASSTGGEQYF. The CDR3 coding sequence is TGTGCCAGCAGTACAGGCGGCGAGCAGTACTTC.